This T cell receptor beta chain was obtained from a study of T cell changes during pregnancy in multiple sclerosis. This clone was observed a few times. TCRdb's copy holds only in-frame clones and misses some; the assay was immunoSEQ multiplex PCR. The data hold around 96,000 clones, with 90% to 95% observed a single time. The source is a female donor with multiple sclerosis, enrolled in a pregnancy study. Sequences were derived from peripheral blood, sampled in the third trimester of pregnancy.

CDR3 region: CAGGGRRDQPQHF. CDR3 coding DNA: TGTGCCGGTGGGGGCCGGCGTGATCAGCCCCAGCATTTT. The rearrangement links TRBV2 to TRBJ1-5; TRBD1 might be the D (6 bases). Deletions cut 11 bases from V and 5 bases from J, with 16 bases between. CDR3 length equals 13 residues. CDR1 is SNHLY and CDR2 is FYNNEI in the germline V gene. Full variable domain (outside the CDR3, taken from reference TRBV2 and TRBJ1-5): EPEVTQTPSHQVTQMGQEVILRCVPISNHLYFYWYRQILGQKVEFLVSFYNNEISEKSEIFDDQFSVERPDGSNFTLKIRSTKLEDSAMYFCAGGGRRDQPQHFGDGTRLSIL.